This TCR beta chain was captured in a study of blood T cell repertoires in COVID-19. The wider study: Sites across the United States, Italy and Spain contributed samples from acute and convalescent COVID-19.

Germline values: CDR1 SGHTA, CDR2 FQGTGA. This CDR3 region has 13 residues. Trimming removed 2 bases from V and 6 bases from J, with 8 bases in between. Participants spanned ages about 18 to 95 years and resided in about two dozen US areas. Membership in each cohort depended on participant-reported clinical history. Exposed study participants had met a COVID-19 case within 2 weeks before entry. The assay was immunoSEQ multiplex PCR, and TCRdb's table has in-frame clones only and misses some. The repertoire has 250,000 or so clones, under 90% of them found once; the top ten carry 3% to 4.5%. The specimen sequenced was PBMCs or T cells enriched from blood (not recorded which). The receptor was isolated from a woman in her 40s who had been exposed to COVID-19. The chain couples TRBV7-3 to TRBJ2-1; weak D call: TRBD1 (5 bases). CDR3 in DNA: TGTGCCAGCAGCTTACGACAGACCAATGAGCAGTTCTTC. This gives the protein CASSLRQTNEQFF.